In this sample, the clone carrying this T cell receptor beta chain turned up a few times. This CDR3 is 13 amino acids long. V was shortened by 3 bases and J by 10 bases, with 15 bases between the two germline ends. The data belong to a study of blood T cell repertoires in COVID-19. Here immunoSEQ multiplex PCR was the method, and the copy in TCRdb shows in-frame clones only, minus some. The sample lists around 320,000 clones; about nine tenths were seen once. The clonotype comes from a woman in her twenties or thirties with COVID-19, enrolled during active disease. The genes are TRBV12-3 or TRBV12-4 and TRBJ1-2; D ambiguous. Specimen: peripheral blood. CDR3 coding DNA: TGTGCCAGCAGTTTGGAGGAACACCCAGACTACACCTTC. Translated: CASSLEEHPDYTF.